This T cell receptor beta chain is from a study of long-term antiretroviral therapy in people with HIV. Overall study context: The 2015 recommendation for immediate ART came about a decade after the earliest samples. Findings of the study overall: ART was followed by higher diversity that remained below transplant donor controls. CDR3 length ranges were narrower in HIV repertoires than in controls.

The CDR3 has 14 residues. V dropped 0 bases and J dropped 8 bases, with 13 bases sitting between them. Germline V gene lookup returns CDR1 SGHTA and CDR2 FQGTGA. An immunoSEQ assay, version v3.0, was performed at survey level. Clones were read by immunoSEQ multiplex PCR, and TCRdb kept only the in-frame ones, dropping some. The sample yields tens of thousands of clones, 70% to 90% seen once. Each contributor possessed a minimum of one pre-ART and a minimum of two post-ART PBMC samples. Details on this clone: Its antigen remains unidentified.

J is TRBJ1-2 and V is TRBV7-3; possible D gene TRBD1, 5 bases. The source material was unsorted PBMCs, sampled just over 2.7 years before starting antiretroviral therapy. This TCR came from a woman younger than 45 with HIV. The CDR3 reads CASSLTPGLEGYTF. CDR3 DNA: TGTGCCAGCAGCTTAACCCCAGGGCTTGAGGGCTACACCTTC.